This T cell receptor (beta chain) was sequenced for a study of T cell responses to AZD1222 COVID-19 vaccine. Points from the study as a whole: There were vaccine-associated CD4 TCRs across spike, dominant at 160-218 and 743-854. The study identified only six AZD1222 recipients as seropositive at baseline. Donors in the cohort were predominantly white British and more often female, and clonal diversity was possibly underestimated. Epitopes outside B.1.351 and B.1.1.7 mutated regions reportedly drew nearly half of spike TCRs.

CDR1 is SSHAT and CDR2 is FNYEAQ in the germline V gene (reference sequence). The CDR3 spans 18 residues. This clone was picked up one time. As yet, its antigen is unknown. Mismatch with germline at one junction end may stem from a read error. Generated by immunoSEQ multiplex PCR, the TCRdb table keeps only in-frame clones and is missing some. The profile covers 100,000 to 120,000 clones, with roughly 85% appearing a single time and approximately 3.5% taken by the ten largest. The material was peripheral blood, obtained on day 0 of AZD1222 vaccination. The sequence was obtained from an adult in good health. The gene calls are TRBV7-7 and TRBJ2-5, with 11 nucleotides matching TRBD2. CDR3 residues: CASSPRGRASGRWETQYF. The CDR3 DNA reads as TGTGCTAGCAGCCCTAGGGGTAGGGCTAGCGGGAGGTGGGAGACCCAGTACTTC.